One sample yielded the 5 T cell receptor beta chains listed below, sequenced in a study of T cells in Graves' hyperthyroidism and ophthalmopathy. Amplification of TCR beta CDR3 regions used RNA as the template. Initially, a first-round RT-PCR of the TCR CDR3 employed the HTBI primer set. TCRdb fed the multiplex PCR reads into MiXCR, producing one record per CDR3 protein. The sample consists of 350,000 or so distinct CDR3 sequences, roughly 18% of them appearing once. What was sequenced was blood. All receptors come from a woman in her fifties or sixties with Graves' hyperthyroidism.

This clonotype turned up a few times. The CDR3 DNA is TGTGCCAGCAGCTTAGATGCTAGCGGGATTCGGTTCTTC. It yields the protein CASSLDASGIRFF. The chain employs TRBV7-9 and TRBJ2-1; 9 nucleotides match TRBD2. This CDR3 is built from 13 residues. Per germline, CDR1 SEHNR and CDR2 FQNEAQ (reference sequence). The V segment lost 1 base and the J segment 15 bases; nucleotides outside the gene matches: 7.

J is TRBJ1-6 and V is TRBV25-1; D is undetermined. The CDR3 runs to 12 residues. The germline CDR1 and CDR2 sequences are MGHDK and SYGVNS. V was cut by 4 bases and J by 6 bases, with 4 bases left in between. Here the CDR3 reads CASSVVNSPLHF. DNA for the CDR3: TGTGCCAGCAGTGTTGTTAATTCACCCCTCCACTTT.

This clonotype was counted between two and nine times. V is TRBV27 and J is TRBJ2-1; D is uncertain. This CDR3 region has 14 residues. Germline values: CDR1 MNHEY, CDR2 SMNVEV (reference sequence). Trimming pared 4 bases from V and 4 bases from J, leaving 11 bases between. CDR3 DNA: TGTGCCAGCAGTTCCGTGGCAGGTTACAATGAGCAGTTCTTC. Amino acid sequence: CASSSVAGYNEQFF.

This clonotype was seen more than once but under ten times. The V call is TRBV9, the J call TRBJ1-3; no clear D gene. The CDR3 is made up of 16 amino acids. The V end lost 2 bases, the J end lost 2 bases, and 14 bases lay between the germline ends. Germline CDR1 is SGDLS and CDR2 is YYNGEE. This CDR3 is CASSVMPGKTGNTIYF. CDR3 nucleotide sequence: TGTGCCAGCAGCGTGATGCCGGGGAAGACTGGAAACACCATATATTTT.

The table lists this clonotype with many counts. The chain couples TRBV5-5 to TRBJ1-6, with a tentative D call TRBD1 (5 bases). The CDR3 runs 14 residues. The ends were cut back, 4 bases at V and 7 bases at J, with 12 bases in the middle. CDR1 is SGHKS and CDR2 is YYEKEE in the germline V gene (reference sequence). In nucleotides, the CDR3 is TGTGCCAGCAGCCTATGGGACGGCAATTCACCCCTCCACTTT. It yields the protein CASSLWDGNSPLHF. Supplemented by reference TRBV5-5 and TRBJ1-6, the full variable domain reads DAGVTQSPTHLIKTRGQQVTLRCSPISGHKSVSWYQQVLGQGPQFIFQYYEKEERGRGNFPDRFSARQFPNYSSELNVNALLLGDSALYLCASSLWDGNSPLHFGNGTRLTVT.